This passage covers 21 T cell receptor beta chains from one sample sequenced in a study of cytomegalovirus exposure and HLA in healthy donors. PCR used 60 Vbeta primers and 13 Jbeta primers. Here immunoSEQ multiplex PCR was the method, and the copy in TCRdb shows in-frame clones only, minus some. The sample has 150,000 to 200,000 clones; around 81% are singletons. The specimen sequenced was PBMCs. These receptor sequences come from a woman under 40 in good health and CMV-seronegative.

The V gene is TRBV28, the J gene TRBJ2-1; a possible D gene is TRBD2 (7 bases). The V gene lost 2 bases and the J gene lost 2 bases, with 13 bases spanning the gap. Germline V gene data show CDR1 as MDHEN and CDR2 as SYDVKM. The CDR3 totals 16 residues. CDR3 in amino acids: CASSLGGGAPYNEQFF. CDR3 nucleotides: TGTGCCAGCAGTTTAGGTGGGGGGGCCCCCTACAATGAGCAGTTCTTC.

Note on this clone: One end of the junction does not line up with germline, which may come from a read error. The gene calls are TRBV7-9 and TRBJ1-1; D gene unclear. This CDR3 has 14 amino acids. Germline lookup yields CDR1 SEHNR and CDR2 FQNEAQ (reference sequence). CDR3 protein: CSSSHLDEGTEAFF. In DNA, the CDR3 is TGTTCCAGCAGCCACCTTGACGAGGGCACTGAAGCTTTCTTT. The full variable domain, with the rest looked up from reference TRBV7-9 and TRBJ1-1, is DTGVSQNPRHKITKRGQNVTFRCDPISEHNRLYWYRQTLGQGPEFLTYFQNEAQLEKSRLLSDRFSAERPKGSFSTLEIQRTEQGDSAMYLCSSSHLDEGTEAFFGQGTRLTVV.

This chain connects TRBV28 to TRBJ2-7; D remains unclear. With 3 bases removed from V and 2 bases from J, the gap between germline ends came to 8 bases. The germline V gene has CDR1 MDHEN and CDR2 SYDVKM. The CDR3 is made up of 13 amino acids. This CDR3 is CASSLIRTYEQYF. The CDR3 nucleotides are TGTGCCAGCAGTTTGATCAGAACCTACGAGCAGTACTTC.

The rearrangement joins TRBV30 to TRBJ2-7; possibly TRBD1 for D (6 bases). From germline, CDR1 is GTSNPN and CDR2 SVGIG (reference sequence). V dropped 0 bases and J dropped 3 bases, with 15 bases sitting between them. The CDR3 spans 15 residues. The CDR3 reads CAWSVQTGSFYEQYF. The CDR3 DNA reads TGTGCCTGGAGTGTACAAACAGGGAGCTTCTACGAGCAGTACTTC.

V usage is TRBV27 and J usage is TRBJ2-7; TRBD1 aligns across 7 bases. The CDR3 consists of 13 residues. J lost 7 bases, V lost 5 bases, and 8 bases had no gene match. Germline V lookup: CDR1 MNHEY, CDR2 SMNVEV (reference sequence). The CDR3 spells CASSRQGLGEQYF. The DNA for the CDR3 is TGTGCCAGCAGTCGACAGGGCCTGGGGGAGCAGTACTTC.

The CDR3 DNA sequence: TGTGCCAGCAGTTTAGGAATCTTAAGGGAGGGGAGTGGGACCCAGTACTTC. This gives the protein CASSLGILREGSGTQYF. The rearrangement links TRBV28 to TRBJ2-5; 7 nucleotides line up with TRBD2. CDR1 and CDR2 from the germline V gene are MDHEN and SYDVKM. This CDR3 spans 17 amino acids. V lost 2 bases to trimming and J lost 7 bases; unmatched junction nucleotides: 16.

V is TRBV5-6 and J is TRBJ2-3; TRBD1 matches at 9 bases. This CDR3 contains 15 residues. V was pared by 2 bases and J by 4 bases, with 5 bases of the junction left unmatched. Germline CDR1 is SGHDT and CDR2 is YYEEEE. CDR3 bases: TGTGCCAGCAGCTTTGGGACAGGGAGGGCAGATACGCAGTATTTT. Its translation: CASSFGTGRADTQYF. The variable domain in full, completed from reference TRBV5-6 and TRBJ2-3, reads DAGVTQSPTHLIKTRGQQVTLRCSPKSGHDTVSWYQQALGQGPQFIFQYYEEEERQRGNFPDRFSGHQFPNYSSELNVNALLLGDSALYLCASSFGTGRADTQYFGPGTRLTVL.

This chain links TRBV27 with TRBJ2-7; 7 nucleotides agree with TRBD2. Germline V gene lookup returns CDR1 MNHEY and CDR2 SMNVEV (reference sequence). The V segment lost 2 bases and the J segment 3 bases; nucleotides outside the gene matches: 10. CDR3 length: 16 residues. The CDR3 here is CASSLVGSQRGYEQYF. The CDR3 nucleotides are TGTGCCAGCAGTTTAGTTGGGTCGCAGCGGGGCTACGAGCAGTACTTC.

In this sample, this clone turned up a few times. The chain recombines TRBV7-2 with TRBJ1-5; the match to TRBD1 covers 7 bases. CDR3 length: 15 residues. Germline-derived CDR1 and CDR2 are SGHTA and FQGNSA. V was pared by 0 bases and J by 6 bases, with 5 bases of the junction left unmatched. In nucleotides, the CDR3 is TGTGCCAGCAGCTTAGCGGCAGGGGGTGGTCAGCCCCAGCATTTT. Encoded protein: CASSLAAGGGQPQHF.

The chain carries TRBV9 and TRBJ2-7, with 9 positions matching TRBD2. The CDR3 runs 17 residues. V lost 0 bases to trimming and J lost 0 bases; unmatched junction nucleotides: 7. CDR1 SGDLS and CDR2 YYNGEE come from the germline V gene. This CDR3 reads CASSVDGGGGSSYEQYF. The CDR3 DNA sequence: TGTGCCAGCAGCGTAGACGGCGGGGGGGGGAGCTCCTACGAGCAGTACTTC.

The chain has TRBV4-2 and TRBJ2-1; the match to TRBD2 covers 10 bases. The V segment lost 3 bases and the J segment 7 bases; nucleotides outside the gene matches: 9. The CDR3 sequence is 16 residues long. Germline V gene data show CDR1 as LGHNA and CDR2 as YNFKEQ. As DNA, the CDR3 is TGTGCCAGCAGCCAGGAAGCGGGAGGGCCGGGAAATGAGCAGTTCTTC. As protein: CASSQEAGGPGNEQFF.

V and J are TRBV28 and TRBJ1-5; 8 bases are a match to TRBD1. This CDR3 is 15 amino acids long. The junction had 7 bases not matched to a gene; V was cut back by 3 bases and J by 6 bases. CDR1 and CDR2 from the germline V gene are MDHEN and SYDVKM. This CDR3 is CASSFSQGAFQPQHF. CDR3 nucleotides: TGTGCCAGCAGTTTCTCGCAGGGGGCTTTTCAGCCCCAGCATTTT.

Remarks on this clone: Sequence at one end of the junction differs from germline and may be a read error. The J gene is TRBJ2-6, the V gene TRBV14, with D tentatively TRBD1 (5 bases). The CDR3 totals 15 residues. The germline V gene has CDR1 SGHDN and CDR2 FVKESK. Written as DNA, the CDR3 is TGTGCCAGCAGCCCCCCCGGTTCTGGGGCCAACGGCCTGACTTTC. Translating gives CASSPPGSGANGLTF.

This sequence joins TRBV4-1 and TRBJ1-1, with 7 bases lining up with TRBD1. CDR3 length equals 15 residues. The germline V gene has CDR1 MGHRA and CDR2 YSYEKL. J was trimmed by 1 base and V by 3 bases; bases with no gene match: 5. As DNA, the CDR3 is TGCGCCAGCAGCCACTCAGGGGGGCAGAACACTGAAGCTTTCTTT. This translates into CASSHSGGQNTEAFF.

The V gene is TRBV27, the J gene TRBJ2-7, with 9 bases lining up with TRBD2. Per germline, CDR1 MNHEY and CDR2 SMNVEV (reference sequence). The V gene end was trimmed by 3 bases and the J gene end by 1 base; junction bases not matched to a gene: 7. The CDR3 is 16 residues long. DNA for the CDR3: TGTGCCAGCAGTTTGCGGGCGGGGGGGCTTTCCTACGAGCAGTACTTC. Protein sequence: CASSLRAGGLSYEQYF.

The chain recombines TRBV7-2 with TRBJ1-2; TRBD1 is a possible D gene (5 bases). The CDR3 extends over 15 amino acids. V was shortened by 3 bases and J by 5 bases, with 16 bases between the two germline ends. Germline V gives CDR1 SGHTA, CDR2 FQGNSA. The CDR3 sequence is CASSLRRGLLYGYTF. CDR3 in DNA: TGTGCCAGCAGCTTGCGGCGGGGACTCCTTTATGGCTACACCTTC.

This clone has just one count. One end of the junction is discordant with germline, which a read error may explain. The chain couples TRBV7-9 to TRBJ2-7; D may be TRBD2 (5 bases). Germline V gives CDR1 SEHNR, CDR2 FQNEAQ (reference sequence). The CDR3 has 11 residues. The CDR3 spells CASSLEIGLVF. CDR3 sequence (DNA): TGTGCCAGCAGCTTAGAGATCGGACTGGTCTTC.

V gene TRBV6-5 combines with J gene TRBJ1-5; D possibly corresponds to TRBD1 (5 bases). Per the germline V gene, CDR1 is MNHEY and CDR2 is SVGAGI. The CDR3 contains 14 residues. Trimming cost V 2 bases and J 5 bases, with 10 bases left between them. CDR3 nucleotide sequence: TGTGCCAGCAGTTACAACAGGCGTGATCAGCCCCAGCATTTT. Its translation is CASSYNRRDQPQHF.

The chain has TRBV6-6 and TRBJ1-4, with D possibly TRBD1 on 6 matching bases. V was pared by 0 bases and J by 3 bases, with 8 bases between. Germline V lookup: CDR1 MNHNY, CDR2 SVGAGI (reference sequence). The CDR3 extends over 15 amino acids. The CDR3 loop reads CASSYSGGSNEKLFF. The CDR3 DNA sequence: TGTGCCAGCAGTTACTCAGGGGGATCTAATGAAAAACTGTTTTTT.

The CDR3 spells CASSLAQGGEKLFF. Written as DNA, the CDR3 is TGTGCCAGCAGCTTAGCGCAGGGTGGGGAAAAACTGTTTTTT. V is TRBV7-2 and J is TRBJ1-4; a possible D gene is TRBD1 (5 bases). Looked up from germline, CDR1 is SGHTA and CDR2 is FQGNSA. CDR3 length: 14 amino acids. The ends were cut back, 0 bases at V and 8 bases at J, with 10 bases in the middle.

This chain joins TRBV5-4 and TRBJ2-1; 15 bases are a match to TRBD2. The CDR3 covers 14 residues. V dropped 5 bases and J dropped 7; count of bases not matched to a gene: 1. Germline loops: CDR1 SGHNT, CDR2 YYREEE (reference sequence). CDR3 residues: CASSGTSGGNEQFF. In DNA form, the CDR3 reads TGTGCCAGCAGTGGGACTAGCGGGGGGAATGAGCAGTTCTTC.